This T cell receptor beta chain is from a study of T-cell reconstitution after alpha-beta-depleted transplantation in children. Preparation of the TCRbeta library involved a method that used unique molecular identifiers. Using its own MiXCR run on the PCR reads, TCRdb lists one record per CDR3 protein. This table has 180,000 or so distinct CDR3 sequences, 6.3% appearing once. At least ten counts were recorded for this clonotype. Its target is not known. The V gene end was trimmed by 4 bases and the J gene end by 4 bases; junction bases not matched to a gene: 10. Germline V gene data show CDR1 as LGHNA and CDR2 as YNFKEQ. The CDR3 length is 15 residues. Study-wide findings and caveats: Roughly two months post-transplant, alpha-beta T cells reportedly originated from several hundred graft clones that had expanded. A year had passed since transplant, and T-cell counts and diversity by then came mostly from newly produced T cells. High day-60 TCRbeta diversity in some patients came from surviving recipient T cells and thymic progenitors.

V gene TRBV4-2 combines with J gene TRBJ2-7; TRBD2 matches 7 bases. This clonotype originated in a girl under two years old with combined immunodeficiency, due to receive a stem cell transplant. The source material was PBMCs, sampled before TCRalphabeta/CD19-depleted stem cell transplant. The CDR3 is CASSRGLEAEYEQYF. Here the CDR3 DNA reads TGTGCCAGCAGCCGCGGACTAGAAGCCGAGTACGAGCAGTACTTC.